Many counts were recorded for the clone carrying this T cell receptor beta chain. This CDR3 contains 12 residues. Looked up from germline, CDR1 is DFQATT and CDR2 is SNEGSKA (reference sequence). V lost 3 bases to trimming and J lost 3 bases, with 8 bases between them. This record comes from a study of CD8 T cells in ankylosing spondylitis. TCRdb passed the 5' RACE reads through MiXCR, listing each CDR3 protein once. Of about 240,000 distinct CDR3 sequences in the sample, around 7.8% were seen once. This clonotype originated in a male donor with ankylosing spondylitis or in good health (not recorded which). What was sequenced was blood, either unsorted or a sorted T cell fraction (not recorded which). The chain carries TRBV20-1 and TRBJ2-5; D ambiguous. The CDR3 DNA sequence: TGCAGTGCTAGTGGGCAGAAAGAGACCCAGTACTTC. Protein sequence: CSASGQKETQYF.